The sequence of this T cell receptor beta chain was determined in a study of identical twins. Unique molecular identifiers were present on cDNA, and template switching added a universal primer site. TCRdb re-analysed the 5' RACE reads in MiXCR, keeping a single row per CDR3 protein. This table holds roughly 1,500,000 distinct CDR3 sequences, about 30% found once. V shed 0 bases and J shed 0 bases, with 9 bases lying between them. CDR1 SGHAT and CDR2 FQNNGV come from the germline V gene. This CDR3 region has 15 residues. Sequenced: cord blood. The chain couples TRBV11-2 to TRBJ2-7, with a weak D call TRBD2 (5 bases). This clonotype was sampled from a newborn girl in good health. The CDR3 region is CASSLDGDYSYEQYF. The CDR3 coding sequence is TGTGCCAGCAGCTTAGACGGCGACTACTCCTACGAGCAGTACTTC.